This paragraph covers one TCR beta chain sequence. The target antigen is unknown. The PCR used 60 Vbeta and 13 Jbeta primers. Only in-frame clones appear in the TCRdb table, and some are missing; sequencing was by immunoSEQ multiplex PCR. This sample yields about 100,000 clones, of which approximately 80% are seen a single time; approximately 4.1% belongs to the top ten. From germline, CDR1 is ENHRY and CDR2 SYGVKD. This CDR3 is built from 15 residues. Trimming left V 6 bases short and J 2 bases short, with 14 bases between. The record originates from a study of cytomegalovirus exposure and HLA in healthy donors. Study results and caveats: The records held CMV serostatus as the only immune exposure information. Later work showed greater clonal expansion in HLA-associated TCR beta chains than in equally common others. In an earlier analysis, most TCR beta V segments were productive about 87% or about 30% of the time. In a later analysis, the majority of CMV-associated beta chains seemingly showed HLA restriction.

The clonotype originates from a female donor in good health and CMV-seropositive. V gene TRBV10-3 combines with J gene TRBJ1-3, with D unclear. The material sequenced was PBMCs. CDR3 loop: CAISDTLMTGNTIYF. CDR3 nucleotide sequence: TGTGCCATCAGCGACACCTTAATGACTGGAAACACCATATATTTT.